This T cell receptor beta chain appears in the sequencing data of a study of read filtering for tumor transcriptome and immune sequencing. Overall study: Among patients, some 17 were male and 14 female, aged about 47 to 80 (mean about 72).

Study conclusions and caveats: Single-read clonotypes: roughly 81% of IR-seq clonotypes (roughly 3.5% of reads), about 70% of RNA-seq clonotypes (nearly 45% of reads). Even smaller IR-seq throughput identified most shared clonotypes.

There are many counts of this clonotype. Its antigen is not identified. From roughly 390 ng of RNA, a library with molecular barcoded alpha/delta and beta/gamma adaptors was made. TCRdb redid the calling of the reads with MiXCR, one entry per CDR3 protein. The sample comprises 50,000 or so distinct CDR3 sequences, 12% of which are singletons, and approximately 16% rests with the top ten. Germline V CDR1 and CDR2: SQVTM, ANQGSEA. Trimming removed 4 bases at V and 3 bases at J, with 4 bases between. This CDR3 comprises 11 residues. At the time of active disease, bone marrow was collected from every patient.

V gene TRBV29-1 combines with J gene TRBJ1-5; D unclear. Sequencing was carried out using a population of CD138-negative cells sorted from bone marrow. The receptor's source is a donor over 35 with multiple myeloma. For the CDR3, the DNA is TGCAGCGTTGGAGACAATCAGCCCCAGCATTTT. This encodes CSVGDNQPQHF.